A single sample gave rise to the 13 T cell receptor beta chains below, sequenced in a study of T cell responses to AZD1222 COVID-19 vaccine. The data were produced by immunoSEQ multiplex PCR, yet TCRdb's version contains in-frame clones alone and is incomplete. The sample holds around 71,000 clones, around four fifths seen once. Sample: peripheral blood, taken on day 0 of AZD1222 vaccination. Every receptor here comes from an adult in good health.

J is TRBJ1-2 and V is TRBV5-1, with D perhaps TRBD1 (5 bases). The CDR3 loop spans 14 amino acids. Germline CDR1 and CDR2: SGHRS and YFSETQ. V was clipped by 5 bases and J by 0 bases, with 11 bases between them. Written as DNA, the CDR3 is TGCGCCAGCAGGCCGGAGGGGCCTAACTATGGCTACACCTTC. It encodes CASRPEGPNYGYTF.

This sequence joins TRBV6-1 and TRBJ2-5, with D possibly matching TRBD2 (6 bases). V lost 1 base to trimming and J lost 2 bases, with 20 bases between them. The CDR3 has 18 residues. CDR1 is MNHNS and CDR2 is SASEGT in the germline V gene. The CDR3 nucleotides read TGTGCCAGCAGTGAAGAAGGAAGTTGGCGGGGCATACAAGAGACCCAGTACTTC. Translating it yields CASSEEGSWRGIQETQYF.

The CDR3 loop reads CASSESTGSSYGYTF. The CDR3 nucleotides are TGTGCCAGCAGTGAAAGTACAGGGAGTAGCTATGGCTACACCTTC. The V and J genes are TRBV25-1 and TRBJ1-2; possibly TRBD1 for D (6 bases). V dropped 2 bases and J dropped 4 bases, with 14 bases sitting between them. Germline CDR1 MGHDK, CDR2 SYGVNS. The CDR3 has 15 amino acids.

The rearrangement links TRBV7-9 to TRBJ2-7; TRBD2 matches 9 bases. Unmatched junction bases numbered 2, after V lost 5 bases and J lost 0 bases. CDR1 and CDR2 from the germline V gene are SEHNR and FQNEAQ (reference sequence). The CDR3 is 14 residues long. The CDR3 loop reads CASSPSGDSYEQYF. The CDR3 nucleotides read TGTGCCAGCAGCCCTAGCGGGGACTCCTACGAGCAGTACTTC.

The chain carries TRBV30 and TRBJ2-6; 7 nucleotides line up with TRBD1. This CDR3 is built from 15 residues. The J segment lost 3 bases and the V segment lost 5 bases, leaving 7 bases of the junction unmatched. Germline CDR1 reads GTSNPN; CDR2 reads SVGIG (reference sequence). CDR3 bases: TGTGCCTGGTCCCGGGACAGTTTTGGGGCCAACGTCCTGACTTTC. This translates into CAWSRDSFGANVLTF.

The chain is built from TRBV18 and TRBJ1-3, with TRBD1 matching over 7 bases. The V gene's germline CDR1 is KGHSH and CDR2 LQKENI. The CDR3 length is 14 residues. The ends lost 4 bases at V and 0 bases at J; junction bases unmatched: 0. The DNA of the CDR3 is TGTGCCAGCTCACGGGACAGCTCTGGAAACACCATATATTTT. Its translation: CASSRDSSGNTIYF.

This sequence joins TRBV27 and TRBJ2-1; D is undetermined. The CDR3 sequence is 18 residues long. Germline V gene sequence: CDR1 MNHEY, CDR2 SMNVEV (reference sequence). Between the trimmed V and J ends, which lost 5 bases and 8 bases, there was a span of 28 bases. CDR3 coding DNA: TGTGCCAGCAGTCCGGACCCATCTCGCGACGACTTGGGCTATGAGCAGTTCTTC. Amino acids: CASSPDPSRDDLGYEQFF.

This chain joins TRBV6-6 and TRBJ2-2; no clear D gene. V was pared by 0 bases and J by 8 bases, with 10 bases between. This CDR3 has 14 residues. In germline, CDR1 is MNHNY, CDR2 SVGAGI (reference sequence). CDR3 DNA sequence: TGTGCCAGCAGTTACTCGGAGACCATTGGGGAGCTGTTTTTT. It yields the protein CASSYSETIGELFF.

The rearrangement joins TRBV1 to TRBJ1-5. TRBV1 is noted as a pseudogene. The CDR3 covers 18 residues. CDR3 DNA sequence: TGCACCAGCAGCCAAGAACGGGGATGCGGGGACAGCAATCAGCCCCAGCATTTT. Translated: CTSSQERGCGDSNQPQHF.

This clone has a single count. This chain links TRBV5-6 with TRBJ1-3, with D possibly being TRBD1 (5 bases). Trimming removed 4 bases at V and 2 bases at J, with 19 bases between. CDR1 is SGHDT and CDR2 is YYEEEE in the germline V gene. The CDR3 covers 17 residues. CDR3 sequence reads: CASSPPPGSKPGNTIYF. The DNA of the CDR3 is TGTGCCAGCAGCCCCCCCCCAGGGTCCAAACCTGGAAACACCATATATTTT.

V usage is TRBV5-6 and J usage is TRBJ2-5; 7 nucleotides line up with TRBD2. This CDR3 comprises 17 residues. In germline, CDR1 is SGHDT, CDR2 YYEEEE. V shed 3 bases and J 1 base; nucleotides not matched to a gene: 12. CDR3 sequence reads: CASSYGLVGRGQETQYF. The CDR3 DNA sequence: TGTGCCAGCAGCTATGGACTAGTGGGTCGGGGCCAAGAGACCCAGTACTTC.

The V call is TRBV12-3 or TRBV12-4, the J call TRBJ2-2; no clear D gene. Trimming cost V 1 base and J 5 bases, with 5 bases left between them. The CDR3 has 13 residues. As DNA, the CDR3 is TGTGCCAGCAGTTTAGGGGGTACCGGGGAGCTGTTTTTT. This sequence encodes CASSLGGTGELFF.

This clone has more than one count but fewer than ten. The rearrangement uses TRBV7-2 and TRBJ2-5; no reliable D call. Per the germline V gene, CDR1 is SGHTA and CDR2 is FQGNSA. V shed 3 bases and J shed 5 bases, with 22 bases lying between them. This CDR3 is built from 17 residues. CDR3 loop: CASSFSGQSTSAETQYF. The CDR3 coding sequence is TGTGCCAGCAGCTTCTCTGGGCAGAGCACCTCCGCGGAGACCCAGTACTTC. The full variable domain, in which reference TRBV7-2 and TRBJ2-5 provide the parts outside the CDR3, is GAGVSQSPSNKVTEKGKDVELRCDPISGHTALYWYRQSLGQGLEFLIYFQGNSAPDKSGLPSDRFSAERTGGSVSTLTIQRTQQEDSAVYLCASSFSGQSTSAETQYFGPGTRLLVL.